This T cell receptor (beta chain) derives from a study of cytomegalovirus exposure and HLA in healthy donors (TCRdb year 2017). Turning to the overall study: The 550 to 750 repertoires of the first cohort and the 95 to 150 validation repertoires were produced on the same platform, according to a later analysis. The study aimed to test whether cataloging public T cell receptors could reveal signatures of past pathogen exposure. Along with the roughly 710-subject first cohort, a separate validation cohort of 120 different subjects was used. High-throughput TCR immunosequencing, statistical association of individual TCRs with disease status, and machine learning were combined to predict cytomegalovirus infection status. On the study overall, not on this receptor specifically: A later analysis had no HLA typing for the validation cohort, so co-occurrence there was scored across all 110 or so repertoires. Most TCR sequences were observed very rarely across donors, whereas some public TCRs were present in many individuals. The study gave a list of about 170 TCR beta chains associated with cytomegalovirus. According to the authors, the approach could potentially be generalized to other disease states and immunological phenotypes. Three of the identified cytomegalovirus-associated TCR beta chains were confirmed in vitro to be specific for cytomegalovirus antigens. In both the original and validation cohorts, the classifier was reported to diagnose cytomegalovirus status with high specificity and sensitivity. Of the cluster scores, 85% to 95% were above 0 in a later analysis, which found that TCRs clustered in the first cohort also tended to co-occur in the 120 validation repertoires.

To note about this clone: Its antigen is currently not known. The sample holds no much larger clone one base away, and base qualities are not on file.

Library generation was performed with the immunoSEQ multiplex PCR assay. Per the authors' processing: To diagnose cytomegalovirus status from the catalog of TCR beta chain sequences, a statistical classification framework was built. Imported from immuneACCESS, the table was reduced by TCRdb to in-frame sequences with V and J called. These copies leave out some clones; in studies compared against another copy, an unresolved V gene accounts for under half, and the cause of the remainder is not known. The DNA was the basis for D and trimming; V, J and clone size are from that table. In this sample the table shows 86,000 or so clones, 90% to 96% of which occur a single time. Of the sample, over 1.5% is held by the ten largest clones. The CDR3 has 16 amino acids, counting the end cysteine and phenylalanine. The entry retains the CDR3 DNA only, 48 bases that are in frame from base 1. CDR1 and CDR2, per the germline V gene, are MRHNA and SNTAGT. At the junction V is shortened by 1 base and J by 7 bases, with 19 bases in between.

Separate from the approximately 670-subject first cohort, the validation cohort of roughly 110 subjects was the group to which the donors belonged. The chain is made from TRBV6-4 and TRBJ1-2, with a tentative D gene TRBD1 over 5 matching bases. This clonotype was obtained from a man aged 18 to 29 in good health and CMV-seropositive. The source material was PBMCs. CDR3 reads: CASSDWVGGDSAGYTF. Here is the DNA: TGTGCCAGCAGTGACTGGGTGGGGGGAGACAGTGCTGGCTACACCTTC.